These 2 T cell receptor beta chains were sequenced from one sample in a study of OX40 agonist ivuxolimab in advanced cancers. TCRdb keeps only in-frame clones here, not all; method: immunoSEQ multiplex PCR. The data show 94,000 or so clones, roughly four fifths seen once. This specimen was CD4+ or CD8+ T cells sorted from blood, taken in a trial of the OX40 agonist ivuxolimab. The source of these receptors is an adult with an advanced solid tumor such as melanoma, head and neck, liver or kidney cancer.

The CDR3 loop reads CASSRTSGSSYNEQFF. In DNA, the CDR3 is TGTGCCAGTAGCCGGACTAGCGGGAGCTCCTACAATGAGCAGTTCTTC. This chain connects TRBV19 to TRBJ2-1; 13 positions agree with TRBD2. There are 16 residues in the CDR3. The ends lost 6 bases at V and 0 bases at J; junction bases unmatched: 2. Germline CDR1 is LNHDA and CDR2 is SQIVND (reference sequence).

The chain joins TRBV19 to TRBJ1-4, with 9 positions matching TRBD1. CDR3 length equals 15 residues. Germline assignment: CDR1 LNHDA and CDR2 SQIVND (reference sequence). J was trimmed by 8 bases and V by 4 bases; bases with no gene match: 8. The CDR3 loop reads CASSTGTGWEEKLFF. In DNA form, the CDR3 reads TGTGCCAGTAGTACCGGGACAGGGTGGGAAGAAAAACTGTTTTTT.